A selection of T cell receptor beta chains follows, all from one sample in a study of T-cell reconstitution after alpha-beta-depleted transplantation in children. TCRdb re-called the PCR reads with MiXCR, one entry per CDR3 protein. The table shows 500,000 to 750,000 distinct CDR3 sequences, with 27% occurring only once. The sequenced sample was PBMCs, obtained before TCRalphabeta/CD19-depleted stem cell transplant. The receptors were gathered from a boy under two years old with Wiskott-Aldrich syndrome, due to receive a stem cell transplant. CDR3s include the opening cysteine and the closing phenylalanine or tryptophan. Fields, in order: J gene, D gene, V gene, clone size, CDR3 protein, CDR3 DNA. The D gene is left open where the match is weak. Clone size is stated in some rows and not others, as once, few, many or a class when expanded.

TRBJ2-3 | . | TRBV11-2 | few | CASSFSGRLTDTQYF | TGTGCCAGCAGCTTCTCGGGACGCCTCACAGATACGCAGTATTTT
TRBJ2-7 | . | TRBV20-1 | . | CSARSPEQYF | TGCAGTGCTAGGTCCCCCGAGCAGTACTTC
TRBJ2-1 | . | TRBV20-1 | few | CSAERGLRYNEQFF | TGCAGTGCCGAACGGGGATTACGTTACAATGAGCAGTTCTTC
TRBJ2-3 | . | TRBV20-1 | . | CSASLFPALAQYF | TGCAGTGCTAGCCTATTCCCGGCCTTGGCGCAGTATTTT
TRBJ2-4 | . | TRBV29-1 | . | CSVGIAKNIQYF | TGCAGCGTTGGAATAGCCAAAAACATTCAGTACTTC
TRBJ2-1 | . | TRBV7-9 | few | CASSLGPFGPQGDEQFF | TGTGCCAGCAGCTTAGGCCCCTTCGGCCCACAGGGAGATGAGCAGTTCTTC
TRBJ2-5 | TRBD1 | TRBV5-1 | . | CASRVGGYRETQYF | TGCGCCAGCAGGGTAGGGGGCTATCGAGAGACCCAGTACTTC
TRBJ2-7 | . | TRBV10-2 | . | CASSQSIGQYF | TGCGCCAGCAGTCAGTCGATTGGGCAGTACTTC
TRBJ1-1 | . | TRBV4-2 | . | CASSQEGLGRTEAFF | TGTGCCAGCAGCCAGGAAGGGTTGGGACGCACTGAAGCTTTCTTT
TRBJ2-4 | . | TRBV12-3/TRBV12-4 | . | CASSLTSQNIQYF | TGTGCCAGCAGTTTAACGTCCCAAAACATTCAGTACTTC
TRBJ2-3 | TRBD2 | TRBV5-1 | few | CASSLTLLAGATDTQYF | TGCGCCAGCAGCTTGACTCTTCTAGCGGGTGCCACAGATACGCAGTATTTT
TRBJ2-3 | . | TRBV6-5 | few | CASSYGREAFRYF | TGTGCCAGCAGTTACGGTCGAGAGGCATTCCGGTATTTT